This entry concerns a single T cell receptor beta chain. Antigen: not known. The data were obtained in a study of cytotoxic CD8 clonotypes in ibrutinib-treated CLL. Findings and caveats of the study: Once treatment began, public clonotypes, which were uncommon, contracted or stayed stable. Sampling time points were not equivalent between sustained-remission and progressing patients. Clonality went up at the time of ibrutinib response, stayed stable in sustained remission, and later dropped back toward its baseline level at progression.

Produced via immunoSEQ multiplex PCR; TCRdb's table is partial and in-frame only. This table holds under 30,000 clones, about 78% found once. The CDR3 contains 13 residues. V was clipped by 11 bases and J by 5 bases; unmatched bases: 12. Germline V gives CDR1 MNHNY, CDR2 SVGAGI (reference sequence). The origin of this receptor is a human donor with chronic lymphocytic leukemia. The chain couples TRBV6-6 to TRBJ2-7; TRBD1 matches at 7 bases. Sequences were derived from PBMCs, sampled after 36 months of ibrutinib treatment. The CDR3 region has the DNA TGTGCCGGGTCCACAGGGGTGGTCAACGAGCAGTACTTC. Residues: CAGSTGVVNEQYF.